One sample yielded the 8 T cell receptor beta chains listed below, sequenced in a study of beta chain features in type 1 diabetes. The antigens these receptors bind are not known. Study-wide results and limits: Shortening that was moderate but significant affected the TCRB CDR3s of Type 1 diabetes patients in all four CD4+ subsets.

The study reverse transcribed the entire isolated RNA, so it sequenced expressed TCRB transcripts. Produced via immunoSEQ multiplex PCR; TCRdb's table is partial and in-frame only. The repertoire holds 40,000 to 65,000 clones, with just under 65% as singletons. Sequencing was performed on stem cell memory CD4+ T cells from blood. The receptors originated from a woman aged 30 to 39 with type 1 diabetes.

The genes are TRBV28 and TRBJ1-2; TRBD1 aligns across 7 bases. The germline gives CDR1 MDHEN, CDR2 SYDVKM. Trimming removed 6 bases from V and 7 bases from J; junction bases left unmatched: 8. The CDR3 is 13 amino acids. The CDR3 loop reads CASRRTGAAGYTF. The CDR3 nucleotides are TGTGCCAGCAGACGGACAGGTGCGGCTGGCTACACCTTC.

In its sample, this clone was seen a few times. The rearrangement joins TRBV6-5 to TRBJ1-1; 9 bases are a match to TRBD1. Germline lookup yields CDR1 MNHEY and CDR2 SVGAGI. V lost 1 base, J lost 5 bases, and 2 bases stayed unmatched. The CDR3 loop spans 14 amino acids. The CDR3 region has the DNA TGTGCCAGCAGTTACTGGGACAGGGATACTGAAGCTTTCTTT. It yields the protein CASSYWDRDTEAFF.

This clone was observed a few times. This chain connects TRBV5-1 to TRBJ1-1; D remains unclear. Trimming removed 0 bases at V and 4 bases at J, with 4 bases between. The CDR3 sequence is 12 residues long. Germline V lookup: CDR1 SGHRS, CDR2 YFSETQ. The CDR3 is CASSLGITEAFF. The CDR3 region has the DNA TGCGCCAGCAGCTTGGGTATCACTGAAGCTTTCTTT. The full variable domain, in which reference TRBV5-1 and TRBJ1-1 provide the parts outside the CDR3, is KAGVTQTPRYLIKTRGQQVTLSCSPISGHRSVSWYQQTPGQGLQFLFEYFSETQRNKGNFPGRFSGRQFSNSRSEMNVSTLELGDSALYLCASSLGITEAFFGQGTRLTVV.

The CDR3 region is CASSSTEDTEAFF. The CDR3 DNA reads TGTGCCAGCAGCTCAACCGAGGACACTGAAGCTTTCTTT. The V gene is TRBV11-2, the J gene TRBJ1-1; D remains unclear. Germline V gene lookup returns CDR1 SGHAT and CDR2 FQNNGV. The CDR3 spans 13 residues. V lost 4 bases and J 3 bases, leaving 9 bases between the germline ends.

The V and J genes are TRBV14 and TRBJ2-2; tentative D call: TRBD1 (6 bases). The germline CDR1 and CDR2 sequences are SGHDN and FVKESK. V lost 4 bases to trimming and J lost 1 base, with 13 bases between them. The CDR3 contains 16 residues. CDR3 loop: CASSPPGQLNTGELFF. The CDR3 DNA reads TGTGCCAGCAGCCCCCCAGGACAGCTGAACACCGGGGAGCTGTTTTTT.

This clone appeared a few times. This chain connects TRBV9 to TRBJ2-3; TRBD2 agrees at 8 bases. Germline loops: CDR1 SGDLS, CDR2 YYNGEE. This CDR3 is 15 amino acids long. Trimming removed 2 bases from V and 3 bases from J; junction bases left unmatched: 5. CDR3 nucleotide sequence: TGTGCCAGCAGCGTCAGCGGGAGAGGAACAGATACGCAGTATTTT. Translation: CASSVSGRGTDTQYF.

V gene TRBV6-5 combines with J gene TRBJ2-5; weak D call: TRBD1 (5 bases). The CDR3 runs 14 residues. Per germline, CDR1 MNHEY and CDR2 SVGAGI. Trimming removed 5 bases from V and 3 bases from J, with 13 bases in between. CDR3: CASSEPGQKETQYF. CDR3 nucleotides: TGTGCCAGCAGTGAACCAGGGCAAAAAGAGACCCAGTACTTC.

This clone was found a few times. The V and J genes are TRBV29-1 and TRBJ2-5, with 7 bases lining up with TRBD1. Looked up from germline, CDR1 is SQVTM and CDR2 is ANQGSEA. CDR3 length equals 12 residues. V dropped 6 bases and J dropped 4; count of bases not matched to a gene: 5. The CDR3 loop reads CSVYRGGETQYF. The CDR3 DNA reads as TGCAGCGTCTACAGGGGTGGAGAGACCCAGTACTTC.